A selection of T cell receptor beta chains follows, all from one sample in a study of blood T cell repertoires in COVID-19. Produced via immunoSEQ multiplex PCR; TCRdb's table is partial and in-frame only. Of 190,000 or so clones in the sample, 80% to 90% were seen once. The sequencing input was PBMCs or T cells enriched from blood (not recorded which). Receptors were obtained from a woman aged 18-35 years who had recovered from COVID-19. CDR3s include the opening cysteine and the closing phenylalanine or tryptophan. The order of the fields is V gene, J gene, CDR3 protein.

v_gene: TRBV27
j_gene: TRBJ1-1
CDR3aa: CASSETRQMNTEAFF

v_gene: TRBV5-1
j_gene: TRBJ2-2
CDR3aa: CASSGGDSLTGELFF

v_gene: TRBV28
j_gene: TRBJ2-6
CDR3aa: CASSFSGQGFSGANVLTF

v_gene: TRBV27
j_gene: TRBJ1-5
CDR3aa: CASSPGQGNQPQHF

v_gene: TRBV12-3/TRBV12-4
j_gene: TRBJ1-1
CDR3aa: CASSRGYTEAFF

v_gene: TRBV6-5
j_gene: TRBJ1-5
CDR3aa: CASSRGQGQPQHF

v_gene: TRBV28
j_gene: TRBJ1-1
CDR3aa: CASSLGQGAFF

v_gene: TRBV10-3
j_gene: TRBJ1-6
CDR3aa: CAISEARGGISYNSPLHF

v_gene: TRBV18
j_gene: TRBJ2-7
CDR3aa: CASSPPSGGGFYEQYF

v_gene: TRBV5-6
j_gene: TRBJ2-6
CDR3aa: CASILVGAAGANVLTF

v_gene: TRBV12-3/TRBV12-4
j_gene: TRBJ1-3
CDR3aa: CASRPDGTGRTYF

v_gene: TRBV24-1
j_gene: TRBJ2-3
CDR3aa: CATSDRSRAGGTDTQYF

v_gene: TRBV7-9
j_gene: TRBJ2-4
CDR3aa: CASSSSAGGHLAKNIQYF

v_gene: TRBV10-3
j_gene: TRBJ1-1
CDR3aa: CAISESGTVNTEAFF

v_gene: TRBV7-2
j_gene: TRBJ2-3
CDR3aa: CASSPGASGGAIDTQYF

v_gene: TRBV28
j_gene: TRBJ1-6
CDR3aa: CASSLWGSSYNSPLHF

v_gene: TRBV6-5
j_gene: TRBJ1-4
CDR3aa: CASSLQGSGEKLFF

v_gene: TRBV5-6
j_gene: TRBJ2-5
CDR3aa: CASSLQETQYF

v_gene: TRBV19
j_gene: TRBJ1-2
CDR3aa: CASSMQGNYGYTF

v_gene: TRBV18
j_gene: TRBJ1-4
CDR3aa: CASSLGTARAEKLFF

v_gene: TRBV19
j_gene: TRBJ2-1
CDR3aa: CASSTGAGDEQFF

v_gene: TRBV12-5
j_gene: TRBJ1-1
CDR3aa: CASGLPGQGTEAFF

v_gene: TRBV27
j_gene: TRBJ1-4
CDR3aa: CASTQRRSGRDNEKLFF

v_gene: TRBV29-1
j_gene: TRBJ2-3
CDR3aa: CSVSKTGTDTQYF

v_gene: TRBV27
j_gene: TRBJ1-5
CDR3aa: CASSLSTGEGNQPQHF

v_gene: TRBV12-5
j_gene: TRBJ1-4
CDR3aa: CASGLLTGGRGKLFF